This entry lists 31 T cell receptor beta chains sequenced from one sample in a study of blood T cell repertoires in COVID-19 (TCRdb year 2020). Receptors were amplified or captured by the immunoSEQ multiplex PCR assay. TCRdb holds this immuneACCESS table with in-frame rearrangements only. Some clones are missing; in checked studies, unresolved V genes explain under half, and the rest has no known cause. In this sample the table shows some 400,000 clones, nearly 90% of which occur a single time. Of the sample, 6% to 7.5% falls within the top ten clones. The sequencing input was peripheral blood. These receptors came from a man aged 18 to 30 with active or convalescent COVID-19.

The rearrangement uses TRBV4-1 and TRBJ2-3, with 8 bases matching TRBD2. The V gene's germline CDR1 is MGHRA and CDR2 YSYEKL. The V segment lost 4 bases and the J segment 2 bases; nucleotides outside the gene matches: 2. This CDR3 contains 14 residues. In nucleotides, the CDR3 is TGCGCCAGCAGCCCAGCGGGGGACACAGATACGCAGTATTTT. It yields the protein CASSPAGDTDTQYF.

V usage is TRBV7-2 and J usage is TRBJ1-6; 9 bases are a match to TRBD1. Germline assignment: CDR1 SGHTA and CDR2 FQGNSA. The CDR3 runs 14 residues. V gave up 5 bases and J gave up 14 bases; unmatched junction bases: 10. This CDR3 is CASSGRDRVFALHF. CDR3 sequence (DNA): TGTGCCAGCAGCGGCCGGGACAGGGTTTTCGCCCTCCACTTT.

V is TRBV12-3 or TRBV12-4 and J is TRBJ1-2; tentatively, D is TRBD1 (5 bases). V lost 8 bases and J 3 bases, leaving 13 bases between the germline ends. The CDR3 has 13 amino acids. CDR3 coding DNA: TGTGCCAGCGGGGGGTGGGAGGACTATGGCTACACCTTC. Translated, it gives CASGGWEDYGYTF.

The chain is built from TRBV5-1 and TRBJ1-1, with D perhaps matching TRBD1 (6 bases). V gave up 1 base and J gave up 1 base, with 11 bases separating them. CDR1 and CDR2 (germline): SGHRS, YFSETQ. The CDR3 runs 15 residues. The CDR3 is CASSLSGTSNTEAFF. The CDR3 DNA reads TGCGCCAGCAGCTTGTCTGGGACATCGAACACTGAAGCTTTCTTT.

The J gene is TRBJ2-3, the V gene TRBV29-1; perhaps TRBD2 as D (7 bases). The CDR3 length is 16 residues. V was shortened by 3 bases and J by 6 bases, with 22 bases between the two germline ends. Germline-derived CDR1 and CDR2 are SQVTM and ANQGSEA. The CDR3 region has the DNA TGCAGCGTTGAGGGGGCGGGGGCCTTTTCGGTGGATACGCAGTATTTT. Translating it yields CSVEGAGAFSVDTQYF.

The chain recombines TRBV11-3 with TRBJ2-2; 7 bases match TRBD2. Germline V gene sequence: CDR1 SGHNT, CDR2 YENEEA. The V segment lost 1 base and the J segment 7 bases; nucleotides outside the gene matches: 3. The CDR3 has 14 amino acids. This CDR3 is CASSLGLAGGELFF. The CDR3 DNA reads TGTGCCAGCAGCTTAGGACTAGCTGGCGGGGAGCTGTTTTTT. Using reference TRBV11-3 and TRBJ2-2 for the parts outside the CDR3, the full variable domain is EAGVVQSPRYKIIEKKQPVAFWCNPISGHNTLYWYLQNLGQGPELLIRYENEEAVDDSQLPKDRFSAERLKGVDSTLKIQPAELGDSAVYLCASSLGLAGGELFFGEGSRLTVL.

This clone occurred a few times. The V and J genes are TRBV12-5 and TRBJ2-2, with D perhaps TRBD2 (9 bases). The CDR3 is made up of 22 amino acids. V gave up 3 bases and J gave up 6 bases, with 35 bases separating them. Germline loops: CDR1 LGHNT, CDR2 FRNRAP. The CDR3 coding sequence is TGTGCTAGTGGTTTCGCGACAGGGGTGAGGCTAGCGGGACCTGATCCCCCCGGGGAGCTGTTTTTT. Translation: CASGFATGVRLAGPDPPGELFF.

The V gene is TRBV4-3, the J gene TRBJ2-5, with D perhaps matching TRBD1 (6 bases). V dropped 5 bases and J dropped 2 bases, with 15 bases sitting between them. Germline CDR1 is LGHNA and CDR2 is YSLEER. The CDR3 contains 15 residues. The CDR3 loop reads CASSEVGRGQETQYF. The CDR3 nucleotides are TGCGCCAGCAGCGAAGTCGGTAGGGGGCAAGAGACCCAGTACTTC.

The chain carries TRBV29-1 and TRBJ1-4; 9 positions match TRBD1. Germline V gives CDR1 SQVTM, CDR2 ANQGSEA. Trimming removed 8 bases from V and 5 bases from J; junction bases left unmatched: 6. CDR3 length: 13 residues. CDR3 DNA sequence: TGCAGCTCCTTGGGGACAGGGAATGAAAAACTGTTTTTT. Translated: CSSLGTGNEKLFF.

CDR3 sequence reads: CASRGQVSHGYGYTF. In nucleotides, the CDR3 is TGTGCCAGCAGAGGACAGGTCTCACACGGCTATGGCTACACCTTC. The chain uses TRBV11-2 and TRBJ1-2; 7 bases align to TRBD1. This CDR3 has 15 amino acids. In germline, CDR1 is SGHAT, CDR2 FQNNGV. The J segment lost 4 bases and the V segment lost 6 bases, leaving 11 bases of the junction unmatched.

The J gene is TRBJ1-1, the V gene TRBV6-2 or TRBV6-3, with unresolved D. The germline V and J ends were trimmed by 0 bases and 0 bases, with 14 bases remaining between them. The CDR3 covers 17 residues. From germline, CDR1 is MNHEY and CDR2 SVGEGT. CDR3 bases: TGTGCCAGCAGTTACTCCGGGGTGTATAGCCTGAACACTGAAGCTTTCTTT. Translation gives CASSYSGVYSLNTEAFF.

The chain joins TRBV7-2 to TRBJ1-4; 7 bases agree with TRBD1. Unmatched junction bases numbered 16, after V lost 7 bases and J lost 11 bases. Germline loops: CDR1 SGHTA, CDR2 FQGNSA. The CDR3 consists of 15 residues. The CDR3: CASTPQRSDRAKLFF. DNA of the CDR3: TGTGCCAGCACCCCACAACGGTCCGACAGGGCTAAACTGTTTTTT.

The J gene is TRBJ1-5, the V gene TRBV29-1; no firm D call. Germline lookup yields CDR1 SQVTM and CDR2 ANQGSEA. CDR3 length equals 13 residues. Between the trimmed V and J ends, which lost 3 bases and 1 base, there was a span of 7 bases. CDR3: CSVEAGSNQPQHF. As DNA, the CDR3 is TGCAGCGTTGAGGCGGGGAGCAATCAGCCCCAGCATTTT.

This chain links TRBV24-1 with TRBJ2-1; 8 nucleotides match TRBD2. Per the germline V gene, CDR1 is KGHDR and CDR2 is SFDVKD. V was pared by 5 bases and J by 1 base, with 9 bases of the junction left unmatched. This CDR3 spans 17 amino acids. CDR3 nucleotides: TGTGCCACCAGTGGGGGTACTAGCGGCCTATCCTACAATGAGCAGTTCTTC. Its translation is CATSGGTSGLSYNEQFF.

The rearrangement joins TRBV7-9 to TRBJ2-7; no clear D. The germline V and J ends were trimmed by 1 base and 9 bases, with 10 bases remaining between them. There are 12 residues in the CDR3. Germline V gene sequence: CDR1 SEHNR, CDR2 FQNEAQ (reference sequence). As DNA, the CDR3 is TGTGCCAGCAGCTTAGTATATGGGCCGCAGTACTTC. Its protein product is CASSLVYGPQYF.

DNA of the CDR3: TGTGCCAGCAGTTTGGACGGCAGGGGCAATCAGCCCCAGCATTTT. It translates to CASSLDGRGNQPQHF. V and J are TRBV28 and TRBJ1-5; tentative D call: TRBD1 (5 bases). The CDR3 extends over 15 amino acids. Trimming cost V 3 bases and J 2 bases, with 11 bases left between them. CDR1 and CDR2 from the germline V gene are MDHEN and SYDVKM. Complete variable domain (other parts from reference TRBV28 and TRBJ1-5): DVKVTQSSRYLVKRTGEKVFLECVQDMDHENMFWYRQDPGLGLRLIYFSYDVKMKEKGDIPEGYSVSREKKERFSLILESASTNQTSMYLCASSLDGRGNQPQHFGDGTRLSIL.

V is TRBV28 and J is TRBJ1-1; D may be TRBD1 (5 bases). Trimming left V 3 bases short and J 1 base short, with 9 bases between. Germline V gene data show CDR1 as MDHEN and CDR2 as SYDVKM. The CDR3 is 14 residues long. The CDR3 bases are TGTGCCAGCAGTTTTAGGGGAGGGAACACTGAAGCTTTCTTT. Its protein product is CASSFRGGNTEAFF.

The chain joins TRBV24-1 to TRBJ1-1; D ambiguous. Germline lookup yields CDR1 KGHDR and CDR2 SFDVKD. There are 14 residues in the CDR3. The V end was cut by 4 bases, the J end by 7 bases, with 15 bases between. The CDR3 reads CATSDTQEPREAFF. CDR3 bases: TGTGCCACCAGTGACACTCAGGAACCTCGTGAAGCTTTCTTT.

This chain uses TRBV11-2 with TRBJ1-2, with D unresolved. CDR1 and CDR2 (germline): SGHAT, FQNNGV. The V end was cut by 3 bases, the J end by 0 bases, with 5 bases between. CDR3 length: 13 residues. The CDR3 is CASSFPSNYGYTF. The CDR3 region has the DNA TGTGCCAGCAGCTTTCCTTCTAACTATGGCTACACCTTC.

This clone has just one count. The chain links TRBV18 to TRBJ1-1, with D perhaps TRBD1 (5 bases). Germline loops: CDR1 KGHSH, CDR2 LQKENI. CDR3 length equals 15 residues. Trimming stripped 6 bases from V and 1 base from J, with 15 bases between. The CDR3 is CASSLNDRKNTEAFF. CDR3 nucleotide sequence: TGTGCCAGCTCGCTTAACGACAGAAAGAACACTGAAGCTTTCTTT. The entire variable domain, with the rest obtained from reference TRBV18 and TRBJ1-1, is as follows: NAGVMQNPRHLVRRRGQEARLRCSPMKGHSHVYWYRQLPEEGLKFMVYLQKENIIDESGMPKERFSAEFPKEGPSILRIQQVVRGDSAAYFCASSLNDRKNTEAFFGQGTRLTVV.

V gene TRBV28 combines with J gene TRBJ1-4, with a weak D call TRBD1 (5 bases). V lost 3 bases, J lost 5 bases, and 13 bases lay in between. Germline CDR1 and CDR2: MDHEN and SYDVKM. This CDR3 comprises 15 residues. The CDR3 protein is CASSLTDRRNEKLFF. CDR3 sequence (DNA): TGTGCCAGCAGTTTGACTGACAGACGAAATGAAAAACTGTTTTTT.

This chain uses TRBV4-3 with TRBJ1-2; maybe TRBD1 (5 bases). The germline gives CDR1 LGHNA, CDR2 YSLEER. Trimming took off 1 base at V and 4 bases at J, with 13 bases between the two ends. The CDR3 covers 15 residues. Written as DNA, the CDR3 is TGCGCCAGCAGCCAAGGACCCGGGGGGGGCTATGGCTACACCTTC. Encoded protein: CASSQGPGGGYGYTF.

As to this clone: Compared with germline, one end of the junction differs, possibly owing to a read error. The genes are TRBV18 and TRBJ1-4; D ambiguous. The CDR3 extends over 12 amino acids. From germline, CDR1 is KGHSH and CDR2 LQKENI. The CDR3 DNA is TGTGCCAGCTCACCGAGCGGTGAAACACTGTTTTTT. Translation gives CASSPSGETLFF.

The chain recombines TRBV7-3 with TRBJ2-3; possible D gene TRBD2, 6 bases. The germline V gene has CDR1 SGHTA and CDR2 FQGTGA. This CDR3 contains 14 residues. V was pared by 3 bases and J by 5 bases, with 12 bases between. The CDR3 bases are TGTGCCAGCAGCTTGGCGGGGAAGGGAGATACGCAGTATTTT. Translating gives CASSLAGKGDTQYF.

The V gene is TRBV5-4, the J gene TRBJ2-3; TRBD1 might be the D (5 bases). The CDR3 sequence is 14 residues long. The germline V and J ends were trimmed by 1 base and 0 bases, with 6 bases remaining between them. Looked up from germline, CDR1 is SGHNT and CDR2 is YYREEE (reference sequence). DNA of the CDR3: TGTGCCAGCAGCTTGAGGGGCAGCACAGATACGCAGTATTTT. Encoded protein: CASSLRGSTDTQYF.

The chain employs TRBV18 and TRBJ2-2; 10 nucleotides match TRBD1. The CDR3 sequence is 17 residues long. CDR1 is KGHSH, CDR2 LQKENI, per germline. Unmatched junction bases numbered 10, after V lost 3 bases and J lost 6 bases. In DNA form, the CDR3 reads TGTGCCAGCTCACCCCAACCCGGGACAGGGGTCCCCGGGGAGCTGTTTTTT. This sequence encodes CASSPQPGTGVPGELFF.

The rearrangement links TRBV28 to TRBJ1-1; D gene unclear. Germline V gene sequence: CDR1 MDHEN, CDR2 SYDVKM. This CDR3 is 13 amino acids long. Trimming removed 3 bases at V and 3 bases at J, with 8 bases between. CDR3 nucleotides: TGTGCCAGCAGTTTTCTAGCGGACACTGAAGCTTTCTTT. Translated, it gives CASSFLADTEAFF.

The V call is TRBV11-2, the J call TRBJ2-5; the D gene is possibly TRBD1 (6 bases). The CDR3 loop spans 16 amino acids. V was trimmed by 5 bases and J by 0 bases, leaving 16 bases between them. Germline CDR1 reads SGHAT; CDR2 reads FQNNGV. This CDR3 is CASSRRTGTNQETQYF. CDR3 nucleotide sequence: TGTGCCAGCAGCAGGAGGACCGGGACAAACCAAGAGACCCAGTACTTC. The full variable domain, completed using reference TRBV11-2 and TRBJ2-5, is EAGVAQSPRYKIIEKRQSVAFWCNPISGHATLYWYQQILGQGPKLLIQFQNNGVVDDSQLPKDRFSAERLKGVDSTLKIQPAKLEDSAVYLCASSRRTGTNQETQYFGPGTRLLVL.

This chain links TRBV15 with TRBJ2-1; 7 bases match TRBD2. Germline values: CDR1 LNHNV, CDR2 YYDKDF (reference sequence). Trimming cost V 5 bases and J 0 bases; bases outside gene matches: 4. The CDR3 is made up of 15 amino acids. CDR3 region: CATSGGSLSYNEQFF. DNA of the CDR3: TGTGCCACCAGCGGCGGGAGTCTCTCCTACAATGAGCAGTTCTTC. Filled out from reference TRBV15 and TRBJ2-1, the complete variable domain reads DAMVIQNPRYQVTQFGKPVTLSCSQTLNHNVMYWYQQKSSQAPKLLFHYYDKDFNNEADTPDNFQSRRPNTSFCFLDIRSPGLGDTAMYLCATSGGSLSYNEQFFGPGTRLTVL.

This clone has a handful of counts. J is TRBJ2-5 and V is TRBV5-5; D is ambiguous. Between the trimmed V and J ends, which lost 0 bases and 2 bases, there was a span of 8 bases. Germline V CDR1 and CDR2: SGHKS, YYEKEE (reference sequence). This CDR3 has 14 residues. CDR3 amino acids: CASSLVARQETQYF. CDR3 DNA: TGTGCCAGCAGCTTGGTCGCTAGGCAAGAGACCCAGTACTTC.

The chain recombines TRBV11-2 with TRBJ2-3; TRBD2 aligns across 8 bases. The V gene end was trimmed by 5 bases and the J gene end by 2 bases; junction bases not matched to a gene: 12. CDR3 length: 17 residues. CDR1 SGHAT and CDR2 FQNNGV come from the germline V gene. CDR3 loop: CASSPNGGVLFTDTQYF. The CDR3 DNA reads TGTGCCAGCAGCCCGAACGGGGGGGTCCTTTTCACAGATACGCAGTATTTT.